The clone carrying this T cell receptor beta chain was observed a single time. The antigen remains undetermined. Stated time point: week 11, during vaccination. In every dose of vaccine, 300 ug of mutant IDH1 20-mer peptide was given alongside topical imiquimod. The CDR3 is 15 residues long. Per germline, CDR1 LNHDA and CDR2 SQIVND (reference sequence). Trimming took 6 bases from V and 0 from J, leaving 12 bases between them. These data come from a study of a mutant IDH1 vaccine in newly diagnosed glioma. Overall study: Vaccinations were initiated 4-6 weeks following radiotherapy alone, or were given together with temozolomide cycles. The treated group averaged roughly 40 years old and was around 62% male, approximately 38% female. Receipt of radiotherapy, temozolomide, or both preceded the study, and most received both.

Produced via immunoSEQ multiplex PCR; TCRdb's table is partial and in-frame only. Of 50,000 to 60,000 clones listed, 75% to 95% were seen once; the top ten hold 2.4%. The sequence was obtained from a man aged 45-60 years with glioma. Sample: PBMCs, taken from a glioma patient whose treatment included an IDH1 peptide vaccine. V and J are TRBV19 and TRBJ2-1; D perhaps matches TRBD2 (5 bases). The DNA for the CDR3 is TGTGCCAGTAGCACACAGCGGACCTCCTACAATGAGCAGTTCTTC. Amino acid sequence: CASSTQRTSYNEQFF.